This TCR beta chain is from a study of preoperative IRX-2 immunotherapy in early breast cancer. The CDR3 covers 15 residues. The V end was cut by 1 base, the J end by 1 base, with 8 bases between. Germline CDR1 is SGHDN and CDR2 is FVKESK. The treatment denotes: preoperative locoregional IRX-2 cytokine immunotherapy. This phase Ib study tested locoregional IRX-2 cytokine immunotherapy given before surgery. Sequencing used immunoSEQ multiplex PCR; TCRdb keeps in-frame clones, though not all of them. This table has 34,000 or so clones, nearly 95% appearing once. This clonotype originated in a human donor with breast cancer. Specimen collection occurred from a patient treated with IRX-2 immunotherapy. The J gene is TRBJ2-4, the V gene TRBV14, with D perhaps matching TRBD1 (5 bases). CDR3 amino acids: CASSQARVAKNIQYF. In DNA form, the CDR3 reads TGTGCCAGCAGCCAAGCCAGGGTTGCCAAAAACATTCAGTACTTC.